The 15 T cell receptor beta chains reported below all come from one sample, sequenced in a study of T cell clonality in common variable immunodeficiency. Generated by immunoSEQ multiplex PCR, the TCRdb table keeps only in-frame clones and is missing some. Recorded here are about 37,000 clones, none singletons. Input material: peripheral blood mononuclear cells. Every receptor here comes from a person between 18 and 69 years old in good health.

This clone was found many times. The CDR3 end falls 3 residues outside the read, so it is completed with the germline J gene. The chain employs TRBV20-1 and TRBJ2-3; TRBD2 matches 10 bases. Trimming cost V 5 bases and J 3 bases; bases outside gene matches: 2. CDR3 length: 13 residues. Germline V gene data show CDR1 as DFQATT and CDR2 as SNEGSKA (reference sequence). The CDR3: CSARSGGTDTQYF. The DNA read from the CDR3 is TGCAGTGCTCGTAGCGGGGGGACAGATACG.

This clone was seen at least ten times. The DNA ends 3 residues before the CDR3 does, and the rest of the CDR3 is filled in from the germline J gene. The chain is built from TRBV11-2 and TRBJ2-7; 11 nucleotides match TRBD2. The V gene end was trimmed by 1 base and the J gene end by 5 bases; junction bases not matched to a gene: 1. The CDR3 spans 14 residues. CDR1 and CDR2 from the germline V gene are SGHAT and FQNNGV. The covered CDR3 bases are TGTGCCAGCAGCTTAGCACTAGCGGGAGACGAG. Translation: CASSLALAGDE. The full CDR3 reads CASSLALAGDEQYF.

This clone has ten or more counts. The missing CDR3 end, 3 residues past where the read stops, is filled in from the germline J gene. The chain couples TRBV12-3 or TRBV12-4 to TRBJ1-1; 11 bases match TRBD1. The ends lost 9 bases at V and 7 bases at J; junction bases unmatched: 13. This CDR3 has 15 amino acids. The sequenced part of the CDR3 DNA is TGTGCCAGTTCCCAATTCCGGACAGGGGGCGTTGAA. The encoded protein is CASSQFRTGGVE. The entire CDR3 protein reads CASSQFRTGGVEAFF.

Ten or more counts support this clone. The CDR3 end falls 3 residues outside the read, so it is completed with the germline J gene. This chain links TRBV2 with TRBJ2-3; 10 bases fit TRBD2. This CDR3 contains 17 residues. Trimming at V came to 6 bases and at J to 7 bases, leaving 16 bases not matched to a gene. CDR1 and CDR2 (germline): SNHLY, FYNNEI. CDR3 sequence: CASRGIFLAGVRNTQYF. Incomplete CDR3 DNA: TGTGCCAGCAGAGGGATCTTCCTAGCGGGAGTACGAAATACG.

This clone has ten or more counts. The sequenced CDR3 bases are TGTGCCAGCAGCCTGAAGGGGTCCCGCGGC. Translation: CASSLKGSRG. In full, the CDR3 is CASSLKGSRGYTF. V gene TRBV28 combines with J gene TRBJ1-2, with D tentatively TRBD1 (5 bases). The read terminates 3 residues before the CDR3 end, so the remaining end is supplied by the germline J gene. CDR1 is MDHEN, CDR2 SYDVKM, per germline. The CDR3 has 13 amino acids.

This clone has a count of ten or more. The DNA ends 3 residues before the CDR3 does, and the rest of the CDR3 is filled in from the germline J gene. The J gene is TRBJ2-3, the V gene TRBV7-1; TRBD1 might be the D (5 bases). TRBV7-1 belongs to the ORF category, with a function that is uncertain. The CDR3 is made up of 21 amino acids. Trimming removed 3 bases at V and 4 bases at J, with 32 bases between. CDR3 protein: CASSSTNETQGRRFRADTQYF. Partial CDR3 DNA: TGTGCCAGCAGCTCTACCAACGAAACGCAGGGCCGTCGCTTCCGCGCAGATACG.

This clone was detected ten times or more. With the read ending 3 residues before the CDR3 end, the germline J gene is used to fill in that end. The chain is built from TRBV4-1 and TRBJ2-7, with 8 bases matching TRBD1. With 2 bases clipped from V and 0 bases from J, the junction kept 3 bases outside the gene matches. The CDR3 is 15 amino acids. Germline V CDR1 and CDR2: MGHRA, YSYEKL. CDR3 amino acids: CASSQTDRASYEQYF. The sequenced part of the CDR3 DNA is TGCGCCAGCAGCCAAACGGACAGGGCCTCCTACGAG.

This clone came up many times. The read ends 3 residues early relative to the CDR3; the germline J gene fills the gap. The chain uses TRBV5-4 and TRBJ1-2; 8 nucleotides agree with TRBD1. CDR1 and CDR2 (germline): SGHNT, YYREEE (reference sequence). V trimming: 4 bases; J trimming: 5 bases; junction bases outside the gene matches: 10. The CDR3 has 15 amino acids. The covered CDR3 bases are TGTGCCAGCAGCGATCAGGGGGCCCGGGGATATGGC. Its translation: CASSDQGARGYG. From start to end, the CDR3 is CASSDQGARGYGYTF.

This clone was picked up many times. Read data end 3 residues before the CDR3 end; the end is taken from the germline J gene. This chain uses TRBV19 with TRBJ2-2, with 14 bases aligning to TRBD2. The V gene's germline CDR1 is LNHDA and CDR2 SQIVND (reference sequence). The CDR3 totals 16 residues. Unmatched junction bases numbered 8, after V lost 10 bases and J lost 4 bases. The part of the CDR3 DNA that was read is TGTGCCACTGGGACTAGCGGGAGCCTCGCCACCGGGGAG. Protein product: CATGTSGSLATGE. The entire CDR3 is CATGTSGSLATGELFF.

This clone has ten or more counts. From the germline J gene comes the end of the CDR3, since the read stops 3 residues before it. The chain is built from TRBV10-1 and TRBJ2-3, with a possible D match to TRBD1 (5 bases). Trimming removed 0 bases from V and 6 bases from J, with 10 bases in between. Germline values: CDR1 WNHNN, CDR2 SYGVQD (reference sequence). The CDR3 loop spans 14 amino acids. The covered CDR3 bases are TGCGCCAGCAGTGAGTCCAGGGTAATGGATACG. Amino acid sequence: CASSESRVMDT. The CDR3 in its entirety is CASSESRVMDTQYF.

Ten or more counts support this clone. The CDR3 end lies 3 residues beyond the end of the read and is filled in from the germline J gene. V and J are TRBV2 and TRBJ1-1; maybe TRBD1 (5 bases). The CDR3 contains 13 residues. The V gene's germline CDR1 is SNHLY and CDR2 FYNNEI. V was pared by 3 bases and J by 1 base, with 6 bases between. The CDR3 protein is CASSEDTNTEAFF. The CDR3 bases that were read are TGTGCCAGCAGTGAGGACACGAACACTGAA.

This clone was seen many times. The read finishes 3 residues shy of the CDR3 end, and the germline J gene is used to complete it. The rearrangement joins TRBV5-5 to TRBJ1-6; the D gene is possibly TRBD1 (5 bases). CDR3 length: 14 residues. The V gene lost 6 bases and the J gene lost 7 bases, with 14 bases spanning the gap. Germline CDR1 is SGHKS and CDR2 is YYEKEE (reference sequence). The CDR3 loop is CASNGQVWNSPLHF. The CDR3 DNA, read in part, is TGTGCCAGCAATGGACAAGTTTGGAATTCACCC.

This clone was detected ten times or more. The read terminates 3 residues ahead of where the CDR3 ends, so the germline J gene completes it. This sequence joins TRBV20-1 and TRBJ1-3; no definite D call. The CDR3 is 12 residues long. CDR1 and CDR2 (germline): DFQATT, SNEGSKA (reference sequence). Trimming pared 3 bases from V and 1 base from J, leaving 4 bases between. The part of the CDR3 DNA that was read is TGCAGTGCTAGCTCGTCTGGAAACACC. Protein sequence: CSASSSGNT. The whole CDR3 region reads CSASSSGNTIYF.

There are many counts of this clone. Read data end 3 residues before the CDR3 end; the end is taken from the germline J gene. This sequence joins TRBV12-3 or TRBV12-4 and TRBJ2-1; 8 positions match TRBD1. The CDR3 is made up of 15 amino acids. Trimming at V came to 4 bases and at J to 0 bases, leaving 2 bases not matched to a gene. The covered CDR3 bases are TGTGCCAGCAGTTCCACAGGGGGCTCCTACAATGAG. Translated: CASSSTGGSYNE. The CDR3 reads in full as CASSSTGGSYNEQFF.

As concerns this clone: With the read ending 3 residues before the CDR3 end, the germline J gene is used to fill in that end. The rearrangement links TRBV5-1 to TRBJ1-1; tentatively, D is TRBD1 (5 bases). This CDR3 contains 14 residues. Trimming stripped 0 bases from V and 1 base from J, with 7 bases between. Germline-derived CDR1 and CDR2 are SGHRS and YFSETQ. CDR3 loop: CASSLEGRNTEAFF. Incomplete CDR3 DNA: TGCGCCAGCAGCTTGGAGGGGAGGAACACTGAA. The whole variable domain, remainder taken from reference TRBV5-1 and TRBJ1-1, is KAGVTQTPRYLIKTRGQQVTLSCSPISGHRSVSWYQQTPGQGLQFLFEYFSETQRNKGNFPGRFSGRQFSNSRSEMNVSTLELGDSALYLCASSLEGRNTEAFFGQGTRLTVV.